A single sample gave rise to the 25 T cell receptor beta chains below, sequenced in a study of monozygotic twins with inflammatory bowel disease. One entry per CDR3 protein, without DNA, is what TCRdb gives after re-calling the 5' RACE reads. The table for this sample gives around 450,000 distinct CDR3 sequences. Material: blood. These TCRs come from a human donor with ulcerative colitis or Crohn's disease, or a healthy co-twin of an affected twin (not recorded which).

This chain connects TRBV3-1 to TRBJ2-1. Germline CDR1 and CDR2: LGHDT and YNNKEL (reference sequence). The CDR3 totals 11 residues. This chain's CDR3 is CASSQNREQFF.

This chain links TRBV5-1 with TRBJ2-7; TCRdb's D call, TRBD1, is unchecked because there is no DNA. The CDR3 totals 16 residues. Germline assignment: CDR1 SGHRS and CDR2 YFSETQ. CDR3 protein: CASSLAPGQGAYEQYF. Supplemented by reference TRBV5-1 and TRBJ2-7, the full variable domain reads KAGVTQTPRYLIKTRGQQVTLSCSPISGHRSVSWYQQTPGQGLQFLFEYFSETQRNKGNFPGRFSGRQFSNSRSEMNVSTLELGDSALYLCASSLAPGQGAYEQYFGPGTRLTVT.

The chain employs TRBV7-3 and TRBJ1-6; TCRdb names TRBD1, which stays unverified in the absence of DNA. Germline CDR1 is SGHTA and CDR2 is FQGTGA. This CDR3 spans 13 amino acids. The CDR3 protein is CASSSQEASPLHF.

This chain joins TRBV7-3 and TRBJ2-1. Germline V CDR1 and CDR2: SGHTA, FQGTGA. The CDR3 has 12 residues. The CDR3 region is CASSALMGEQFF.

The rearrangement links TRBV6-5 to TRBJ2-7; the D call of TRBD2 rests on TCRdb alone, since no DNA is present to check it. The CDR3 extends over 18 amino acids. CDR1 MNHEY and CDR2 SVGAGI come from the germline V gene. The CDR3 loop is CASSYLVSGGGGSYEQYF.

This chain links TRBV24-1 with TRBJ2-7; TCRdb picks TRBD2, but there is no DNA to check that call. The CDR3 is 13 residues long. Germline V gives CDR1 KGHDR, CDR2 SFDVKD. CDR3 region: CATSGGPLDEQYF.

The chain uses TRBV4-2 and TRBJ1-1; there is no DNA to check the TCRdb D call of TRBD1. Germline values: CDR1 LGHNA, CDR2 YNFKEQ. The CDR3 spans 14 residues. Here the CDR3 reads CASSPGQEDTEAFF.

CDR3: CASTNSLAKNIQYF. This sequence joins TRBV28 and TRBJ2-4. This CDR3 region has 14 residues. CDR1 is MDHEN, CDR2 SYDVKM, per germline.

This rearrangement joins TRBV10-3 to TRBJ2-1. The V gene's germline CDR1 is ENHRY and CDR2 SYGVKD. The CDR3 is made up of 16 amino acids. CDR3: CAISGSHEEFYNEQFF.

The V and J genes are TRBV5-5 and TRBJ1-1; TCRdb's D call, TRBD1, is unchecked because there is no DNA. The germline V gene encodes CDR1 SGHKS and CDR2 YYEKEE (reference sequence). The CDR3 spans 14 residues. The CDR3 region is CASSTTGGMTEAFF.

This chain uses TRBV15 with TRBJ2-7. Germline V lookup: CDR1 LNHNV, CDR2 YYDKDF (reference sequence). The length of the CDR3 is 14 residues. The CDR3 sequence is CATSTSEHSYEQYF.

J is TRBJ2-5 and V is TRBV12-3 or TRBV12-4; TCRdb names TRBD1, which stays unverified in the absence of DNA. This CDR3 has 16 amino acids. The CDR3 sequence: CASSFRTTAGLETQYF.

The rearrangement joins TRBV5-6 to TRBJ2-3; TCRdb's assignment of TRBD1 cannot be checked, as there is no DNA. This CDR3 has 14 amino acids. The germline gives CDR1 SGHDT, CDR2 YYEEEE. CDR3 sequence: CASSVTGSTDTQYF. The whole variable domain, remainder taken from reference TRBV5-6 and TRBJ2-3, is DAGVTQSPTHLIKTRGQQVTLRCSPKSGHDTVSWYQQALGQGPQFIFQYYEEEERQRGNFPDRFSGHQFPNYSSELNVNALLLGDSALYLCASSVTGSTDTQYFGPGTRLTVL.

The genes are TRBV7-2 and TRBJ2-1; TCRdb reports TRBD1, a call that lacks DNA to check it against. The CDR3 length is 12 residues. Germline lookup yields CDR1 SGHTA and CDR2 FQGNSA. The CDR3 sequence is CASSLVRGEQFF.

The CDR3 reads CASSPSREPTGELFF. V is TRBV6-4 and J is TRBJ2-2; TCRdb gives TRBD2 as the D gene, but with no DNA this cannot be confirmed. The CDR3 runs to 15 residues. CDR1 MRHNA and CDR2 SNTAGT come from the germline V gene.

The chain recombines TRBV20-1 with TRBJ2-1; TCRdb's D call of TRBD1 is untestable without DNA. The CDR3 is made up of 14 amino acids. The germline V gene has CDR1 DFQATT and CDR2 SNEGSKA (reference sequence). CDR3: CSAHRTGSYNEQFF.

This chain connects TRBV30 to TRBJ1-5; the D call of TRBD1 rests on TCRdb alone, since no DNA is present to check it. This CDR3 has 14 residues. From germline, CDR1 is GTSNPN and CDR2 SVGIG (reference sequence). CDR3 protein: CAWGGRGAGKPQHF.

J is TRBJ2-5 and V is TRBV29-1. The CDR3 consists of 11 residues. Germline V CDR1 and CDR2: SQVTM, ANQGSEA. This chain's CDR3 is CSVDVAETQYF.

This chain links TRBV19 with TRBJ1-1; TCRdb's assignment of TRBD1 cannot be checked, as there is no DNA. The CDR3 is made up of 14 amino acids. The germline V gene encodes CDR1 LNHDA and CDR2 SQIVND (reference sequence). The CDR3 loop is CASSIGGPHTEAFF.

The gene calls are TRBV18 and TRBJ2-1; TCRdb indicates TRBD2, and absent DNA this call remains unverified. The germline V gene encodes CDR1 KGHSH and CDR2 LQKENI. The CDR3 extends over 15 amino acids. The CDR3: CASSPASGSFDEQFF.

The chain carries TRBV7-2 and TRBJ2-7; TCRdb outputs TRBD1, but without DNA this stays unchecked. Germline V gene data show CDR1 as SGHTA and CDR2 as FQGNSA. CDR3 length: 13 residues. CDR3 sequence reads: CASSLDRVYEQYF.

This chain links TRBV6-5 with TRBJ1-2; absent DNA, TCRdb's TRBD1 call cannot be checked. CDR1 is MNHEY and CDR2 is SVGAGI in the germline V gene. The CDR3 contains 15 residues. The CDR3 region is CASSYPGQGRAGYTF.

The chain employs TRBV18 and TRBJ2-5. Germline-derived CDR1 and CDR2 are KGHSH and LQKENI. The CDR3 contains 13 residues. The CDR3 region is CASSPHPQETQYF.

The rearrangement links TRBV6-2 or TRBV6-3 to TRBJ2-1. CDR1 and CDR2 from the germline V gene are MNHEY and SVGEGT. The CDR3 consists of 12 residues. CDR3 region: CASSYRWHEQFF.

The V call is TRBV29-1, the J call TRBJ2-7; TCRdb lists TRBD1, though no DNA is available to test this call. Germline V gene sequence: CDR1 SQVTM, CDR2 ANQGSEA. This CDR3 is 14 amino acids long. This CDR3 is CSVESDRGPYEQYF.